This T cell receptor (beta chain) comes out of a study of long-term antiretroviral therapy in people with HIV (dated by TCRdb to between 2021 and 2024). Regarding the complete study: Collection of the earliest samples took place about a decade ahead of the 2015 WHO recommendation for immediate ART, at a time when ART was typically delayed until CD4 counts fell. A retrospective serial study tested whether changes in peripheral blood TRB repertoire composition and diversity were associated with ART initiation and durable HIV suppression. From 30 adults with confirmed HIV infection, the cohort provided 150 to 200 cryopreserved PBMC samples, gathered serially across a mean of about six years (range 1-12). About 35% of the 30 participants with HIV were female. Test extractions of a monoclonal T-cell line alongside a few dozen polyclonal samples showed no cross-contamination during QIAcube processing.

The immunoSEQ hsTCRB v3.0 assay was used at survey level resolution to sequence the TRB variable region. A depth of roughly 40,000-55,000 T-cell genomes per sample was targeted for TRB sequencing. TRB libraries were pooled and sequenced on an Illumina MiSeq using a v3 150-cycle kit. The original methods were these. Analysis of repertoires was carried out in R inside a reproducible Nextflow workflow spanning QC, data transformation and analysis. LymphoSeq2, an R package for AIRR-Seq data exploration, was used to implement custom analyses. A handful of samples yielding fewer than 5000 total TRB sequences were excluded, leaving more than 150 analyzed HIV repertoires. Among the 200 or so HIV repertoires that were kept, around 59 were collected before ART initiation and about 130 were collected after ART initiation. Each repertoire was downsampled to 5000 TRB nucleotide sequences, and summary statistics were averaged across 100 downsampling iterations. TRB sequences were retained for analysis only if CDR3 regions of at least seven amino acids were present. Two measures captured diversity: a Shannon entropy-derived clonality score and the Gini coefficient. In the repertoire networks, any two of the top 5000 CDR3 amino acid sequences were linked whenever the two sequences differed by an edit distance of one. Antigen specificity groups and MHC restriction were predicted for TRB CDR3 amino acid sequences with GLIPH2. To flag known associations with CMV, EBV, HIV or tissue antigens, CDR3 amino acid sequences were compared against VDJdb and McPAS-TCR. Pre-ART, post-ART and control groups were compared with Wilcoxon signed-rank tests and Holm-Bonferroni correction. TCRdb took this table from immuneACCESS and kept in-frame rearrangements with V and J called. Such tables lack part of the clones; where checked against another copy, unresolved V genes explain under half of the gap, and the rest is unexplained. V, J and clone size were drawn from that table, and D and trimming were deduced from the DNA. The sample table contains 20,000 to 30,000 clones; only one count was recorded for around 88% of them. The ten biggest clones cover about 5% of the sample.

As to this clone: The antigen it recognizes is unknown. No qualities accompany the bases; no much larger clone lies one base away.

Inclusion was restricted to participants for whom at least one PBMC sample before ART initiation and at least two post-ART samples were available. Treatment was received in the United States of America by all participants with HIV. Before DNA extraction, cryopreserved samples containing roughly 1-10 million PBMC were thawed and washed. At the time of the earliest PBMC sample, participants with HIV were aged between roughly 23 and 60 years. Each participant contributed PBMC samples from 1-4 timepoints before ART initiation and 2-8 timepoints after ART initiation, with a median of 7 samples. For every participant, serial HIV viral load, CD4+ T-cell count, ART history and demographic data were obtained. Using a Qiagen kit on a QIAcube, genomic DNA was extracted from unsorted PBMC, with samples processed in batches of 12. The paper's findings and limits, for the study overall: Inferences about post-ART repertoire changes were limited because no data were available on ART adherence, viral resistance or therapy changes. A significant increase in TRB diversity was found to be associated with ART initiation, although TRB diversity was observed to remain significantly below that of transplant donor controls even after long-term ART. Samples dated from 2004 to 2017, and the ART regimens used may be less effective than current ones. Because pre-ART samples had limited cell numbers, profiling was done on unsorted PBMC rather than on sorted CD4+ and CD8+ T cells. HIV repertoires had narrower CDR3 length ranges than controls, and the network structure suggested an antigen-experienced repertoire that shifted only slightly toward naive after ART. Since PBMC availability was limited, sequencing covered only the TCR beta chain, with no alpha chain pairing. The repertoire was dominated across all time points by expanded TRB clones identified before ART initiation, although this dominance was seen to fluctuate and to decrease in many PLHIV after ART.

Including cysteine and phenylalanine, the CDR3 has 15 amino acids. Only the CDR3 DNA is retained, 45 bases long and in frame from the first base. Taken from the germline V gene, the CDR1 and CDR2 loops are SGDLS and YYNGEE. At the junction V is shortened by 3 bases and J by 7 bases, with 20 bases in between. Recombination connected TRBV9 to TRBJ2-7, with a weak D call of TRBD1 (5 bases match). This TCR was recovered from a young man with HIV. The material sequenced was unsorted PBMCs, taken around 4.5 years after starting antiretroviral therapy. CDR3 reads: CASSATGSRRGEQYF. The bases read TGTGCCAGCAGCGCTACAGGTTCCCGGCGAGGAGAGCAGTACTTC. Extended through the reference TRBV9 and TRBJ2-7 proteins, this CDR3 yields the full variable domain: DSGVTQTPKHLITATGQRVTLRCSPRSGDLSVYWYQQSLDQGLQFLIQYYNGEERAKGNILERFSAQQFPDLHSELNLSSLELGDSALYFCASSATGSRRGEQYFGPGTRLTVT.